Following are 7 T cell receptor beta chains from one sample sequenced in a study of T-cell memory formation after mild COVID-19. In TCRdb, the 5' RACE reads were re-called with MiXCR into one record per CDR3 protein. The data show fewer than 150,000 distinct CDR3 sequences, more than 13% seen once. The sequenced material came from PBMCs or a T cell subset sorted from them (not recorded which). These receptors were obtained from an adult woman who had mild COVID-19 (a few samples of this study predate the infection). Cell type and time point are not known.

This sequence joins TRBV7-2 and TRBJ2-2; the match to TRBD2 covers 10 bases. This CDR3 spans 16 amino acids. Trimming cost V 5 bases and J 5 bases; bases outside gene matches: 8. The V gene's germline CDR1 is SGHTA and CDR2 FQGNSA. In nucleotides, the CDR3 is TGTGCCAGCAGCCCTCTAGCGGGAGAGGGGACCGGGGAGCTGTTTTTT. This translates into CASSPLAGEGTGELFF.

In its sample, this clonotype was seen many times. V gene TRBV4-3 combines with J gene TRBJ2-7, with TRBD2 matching over 9 bases. The V segment lost 0 bases and the J segment 3 bases; nucleotides outside the gene matches: 3. The CDR3 is 15 amino acids. Germline V gene lookup returns CDR1 LGHNA and CDR2 YSLEER. In DNA, the CDR3 is TGCGCCAGCAGCCAAGAAGCTAGCGGGAACTACGAGCAGTACTTC. Its protein is CASSQEASGNYEQYF.

The chain combines TRBV24-1 with TRBJ2-2; no clear D. The CDR3 is 14 residues long. The ends were cut back, 4 bases at V and 0 bases at J, with 5 bases in the middle. Germline values: CDR1 KGHDR, CDR2 SFDVKD. The CDR3 coding sequence is TGTGCCACCAGTGAGGGTTCGAACACCGGGGAGCTGTTTTTT. Its protein is CATSEGSNTGELFF.

The chain has TRBV20-1 and TRBJ2-7, with unresolved D. CDR1 is DFQATT, CDR2 SNEGSKA, per germline (reference sequence). Trimming left V 1 base short and J 0 bases short, with 16 bases between. This CDR3 region has 16 residues. The CDR3 is CSARAKSMLLSYEQYF. CDR3 in DNA: TGCAGTGCTAGAGCGAAATCGATGCTCCTCTCCTACGAGCAGTACTTC.

This clonotype showed up just a few times. This chain uses TRBV20-1 with TRBJ2-5, with D maybe TRBD2 (6 bases). CDR1 and CDR2 (germline): DFQATT, SNEGSKA (reference sequence). V lost 0 bases, J lost 5 bases, and 13 bases lay in between. CDR3 length: 14 residues. CDR3 amino acids: CSARDGRAGETQYF. The CDR3 DNA reads as TGCAGTGCTAGAGATGGTAGGGCGGGGGAGACCCAGTACTTC.

Only a few counts were recorded for this clonotype. The rearrangement links TRBV12-3 or TRBV12-4 to TRBJ2-5; D might be TRBD2 (6 bases). The CDR3 covers 13 residues. Trimming left V 7 bases short and J 5 bases short, with 14 bases between. The chain's CDR3 is CASTTMAGETQYF. In nucleotides, the CDR3 is TGTGCCAGCACCACCATGGCGGGGGAGACCCAGTACTTC.

The chain uses TRBV5-1 and TRBJ2-5; no firm D call. The CDR3 totals 14 residues. Germline V gene lookup returns CDR1 SGHRS and CDR2 YFSETQ. V was trimmed by 2 bases and J by 0 bases, leaving 8 bases between them. CDR3 in amino acids: CASSLGQNQETQYF. The CDR3 DNA sequence: TGCGCCAGCAGCTTAGGGCAAAACCAAGAGACCCAGTACTTC.